Listed here are 19 T cell receptor beta chains from one sample, sequenced in a study of patients and donors after allogeneic stem cell transplantation. TCRdb re-called the RT-PCR reads with MiXCR, one entry per CDR3 protein. The table shows fewer than 500,000 distinct CDR3 sequences, with more than 15% occurring only once. Sequencing input: blood, either unsorted or a sorted T cell fraction (not recorded which). These TCRs come from a human donor who was either an allogeneic HSCT recipient or a stem cell or donor lymphocyte infusion donor (not recorded which). It is not recorded whose cells these are; they may come from a transplant donor.

This clonotype has a handful of counts. V usage is TRBV19 and J usage is TRBJ1-5; no clear D gene. V was pared by 8 bases and J by 6 bases, with 11 bases between. Germline V gene lookup returns CDR1 LNHDA and CDR2 SQIVND (reference sequence). The CDR3 is made up of 12 amino acids. Here the CDR3 DNA reads TGTGCCAGTTGGAGTGGCCCTCAGCCCCAGCATTTT. Its translation: CASWSGPQPQHF.

CDR3 in DNA: TGTGCCAGCAGCCCCTTTAGCGGGGCTAACACCGGGGAGCTGTTTTTT. This sequence encodes CASSPFSGANTGELFF. The genes are TRBV9 and TRBJ2-2, with TRBD2 identical over 8 bases. J gave up 2 bases and V 4 bases, and 7 bases lay outside the gene matches. Per germline, CDR1 SGDLS and CDR2 YYNGEE. The CDR3 loop spans 16 amino acids.

J is TRBJ2-1 and V is TRBV5-1; either TRBD1 or TRBD2 may supply D (5 bases each). V was trimmed by 3 bases and J by 5 bases, leaving 12 bases between them. Germline loops: CDR1 SGHRS, CDR2 YFSETQ. CDR3 size: 14 residues. The chain's CDR3 is CASSSEGRHNEQFF. DNA of the CDR3: TGCGCCAGCAGCTCCGAGGGACGGCACAATGAGCAGTTCTTC.

This chain uses TRBV20-1 with TRBJ1-1; tentatively, D is TRBD1 (5 bases). The CDR3 sequence is 16 residues long. V lost 0 bases to trimming and J lost 1 base, with 15 bases between them. Germline-derived CDR1 and CDR2 are DFQATT and SNEGSKA (reference sequence). The CDR3 nucleotides read TGCAGTGCTAGAGATGTGGTGGGGGTCAGGAACACTGAAGCTTTCTTT. Its protein is CSARDVVGVRNTEAFF.

The chain links TRBV5-1 to TRBJ2-5; TRBD2 agrees at 7 bases. Germline V CDR1 and CDR2: SGHRS, YFSETQ. The CDR3 loop spans 14 amino acids. The trim removed 1 base at V and 3 bases at J, leaving 3 bases unmatched. CDR3 region: CASSLSAGEETQYF. CDR3 sequence (DNA): TGCGCCAGCAGCTTGTCTGCGGGAGAAGAGACCCAGTACTTC.

V usage is TRBV12-3 or TRBV12-4 and J usage is TRBJ2-7; D is undetermined. V was clipped by 2 bases and J by 7 bases, with 9 bases between them. The CDR3 is 12 amino acids. The CDR3 bases are TGTGCCAGCAGTTTAAGCTTGAGGGAGCAGTACTTC. As protein: CASSLSLREQYF.

The rearrangement uses TRBV5-6 and TRBJ2-3; D is possibly TRBD2 (5 bases). V gave up 2 bases and J gave up 5 bases, with 12 bases separating them. This CDR3 spans 14 amino acids. The germline V gene has CDR1 SGHDT and CDR2 YYEEEE. The CDR3 nucleotides are TGTGCCAGCAGCTTCCCCGGAGCGGTAGATACGCAGTATTTT. Translation: CASSFPGAVDTQYF. The entire variable domain, with the rest obtained from reference TRBV5-6 and TRBJ2-3, is as follows: DAGVTQSPTHLIKTRGQQVTLRCSPKSGHDTVSWYQQALGQGPQFIFQYYEEEERQRGNFPDRFSGHQFPNYSSELNVNALLLGDSALYLCASSFPGAVDTQYFGPGTRLTVL.

This rearrangement joins TRBV5-1 to TRBJ2-2; D might be TRBD2 (6 bases). Trimming took off 0 bases at V and 3 bases at J, with 9 bases between the two ends. Germline CDR1 SGHRS, CDR2 YFSETQ. CDR3 length: 15 amino acids. CDR3 nucleotides: TGCGCCAGCAGCTTGGCTAGCGTCGACACCGGGGAGCTGTTTTTT. Its protein product is CASSLASVDTGELFF.

The sample holds a few counts of this clonotype. V is TRBV7-3 and J is TRBJ2-2; D may be TRBD1 (5 bases). The CDR3 runs to 15 residues. From germline, CDR1 is SGHTA and CDR2 FQGTGA. With 1 base removed from V and 3 bases from J, the gap between germline ends came to 9 bases. The CDR3 region has the DNA TGTGCCAGCAGCTTAAGGTCAGGGCACACCGGGGAGCTGTTTTTT. Its protein is CASSLRSGHTGELFF.

The chain employs TRBV7-9 and TRBJ2-7; D gene uncertain. This CDR3 comprises 15 residues. Trimming took off 1 base at V and 3 bases at J, with 13 bases between the two ends. Germline V gene sequence: CDR1 SEHNR, CDR2 FQNEAQ (reference sequence). The DNA for the CDR3 is TGTGCCAGCAGCTTAGGGGTAGGCAGAAGCTACGAGCAGTACTTC. It is translated as CASSLGVGRSYEQYF.

The gene calls are TRBV3-1 and TRBJ2-7; D is undetermined. The V gene lost 4 bases and the J gene lost 2 bases, with 9 bases spanning the gap. The length of the CDR3 is 13 residues. CDR1 LGHDT and CDR2 YNNKEL come from the germline V gene (reference sequence). CDR3 amino acids: CASSRGETYEQYF. CDR3 sequence (DNA): TGTGCCAGCAGCCGTGGCGAAACCTACGAGCAGTACTTC.

The chain employs TRBV3-1 and TRBJ1-4, with a weak D call TRBD1 (6 bases). The germline V and J ends were trimmed by 5 bases and 10 bases, with 17 bases remaining between them. Germline V gene lookup returns CDR1 LGHDT and CDR2 YNNKEL (reference sequence). The CDR3 extends over 14 amino acids. In DNA form, the CDR3 reads TGTGCCAGCAGCAAGGACAGCTCGAGGAGAAAACTGTTTTTT. Translating it yields CASSKDSSRRKLFF.

This clonotype was counted only a few times. V is TRBV6-2 or TRBV6-3 and J is TRBJ2-7; 8 nucleotides agree with TRBD2. Germline CDR1 reads MNHEY; CDR2 reads SVGEGT. V shed 2 bases and J 4 bases; nucleotides not matched to a gene: 7. The CDR3 has 15 amino acids. In nucleotides, the CDR3 is TGTGCCAGCAGTTACACGGGACTAGATGAGTACGAGCAGTACTTC. It is translated as CASSYTGLDEYEQYF.

This chain uses TRBV12-3 or TRBV12-4 with TRBJ1-1, with 7 bases lining up with TRBD1. The CDR3 has 14 residues. V trimming: 6 bases; J trimming: 2 bases; junction bases outside the gene matches: 6. The CDR3 here is CASRPRQGNTEAFF. CDR3 sequence (DNA): TGTGCCAGCAGACCGAGACAGGGAAACACTGAAGCTTTCTTT.

The chain carries TRBV6-1 and TRBJ2-2, with TRBD2 identical over 10 bases. V lost 6 bases and J lost 7; bases outside the gene matches: 8. This CDR3 contains 15 residues. Germline values: CDR1 MNHNS, CDR2 SASEGT. DNA for the CDR3: TGTGCCAGCAGCCCAGCGGGGGGGCCAGACGGGGAGCTGTTTTTT. This translates into CASSPAGGPDGELFF.

The CDR3 sequence is CASSSAGKEVETQYF. The CDR3 DNA reads as TGCGCCAGCAGTTCGGCAGGGAAGGAGGTAGAGACCCAGTACTTC. This chain connects TRBV5-1 to TRBJ2-5, with D perhaps assigned TRBD1 or TRBD2 (5 bases each). The germline CDR1 and CDR2 sequences are SGHRS and YFSETQ. V gave up 5 bases and J gave up 4 bases, with 18 bases separating them. CDR3 length equals 15 residues.

The chain is built from TRBV5-5 and TRBJ2-3; D call uncertain. This CDR3 has 15 amino acids. Trimming removed 4 bases at V and 2 bases at J, with 14 bases between. Germline-derived CDR1 and CDR2 are SGHKS and YYEKEE (reference sequence). The CDR3 loop reads CASSLPMGLTDTQYF. The CDR3 coding sequence is TGTGCCAGCAGCCTCCCCATGGGCCTCACAGATACGCAGTATTTT.

This clonotype came up a few times. V and J are TRBV5-1 and TRBJ1-1; 7 positions match TRBD1. Losses at the gene ends were 0 bases for V and 11 bases for J; bases not matched to a gene: 7. Germline V gives CDR1 SGHRS, CDR2 YFSETQ. The CDR3 consists of 13 residues. For the CDR3, the DNA is TGCGCCAGCAGCTTGGCCCCCGACAGGGAGGCTTTCTTT. This codes for CASSLAPDREAFF.

This clonotype turned up a few times. This chain uses TRBV7-9 with TRBJ1-5; D may be TRBD1 (6 bases). Trimming took off 5 bases at V and 3 bases at J, with 11 bases between the two ends. Per the germline V gene, CDR1 is SEHNR and CDR2 is FQNEAQ (reference sequence). The CDR3 covers 14 residues. The CDR3 DNA sequence: TGTGCCAGCAGCCACGGACAGCACAATCAGCCCCAGCATTTT. It translates to CASSHGQHNQPQHF.